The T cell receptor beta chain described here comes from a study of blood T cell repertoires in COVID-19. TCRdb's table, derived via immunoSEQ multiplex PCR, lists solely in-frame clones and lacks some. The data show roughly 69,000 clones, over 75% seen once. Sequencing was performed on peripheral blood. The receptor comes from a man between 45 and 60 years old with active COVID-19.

CDR3 sequence: CASSPRQAQETQYF. The CDR3 DNA is TGTGCCAGCAGCCCTCGACAGGCCCAAGAGACCCAGTACTTC. J is TRBJ2-5 and V is TRBV9; a possible D gene is TRBD1 (6 bases). V lost 4 bases, J lost 1 base, and 11 bases lay in between. Germline assignment: CDR1 SGDLS and CDR2 YYNGEE. The CDR3 covers 14 residues.